This T cell receptor beta chain was obtained from a study of blood T cell repertoires in COVID-19. Across the whole study: Some COVID-19 samples were acute and others convalescent; all came from the United States, Italy and Spain.

Libraries were prepared by immunoSEQ multiplex PCR; TCRdb keeps only in-frame clonotypes and omits some of them. This table holds around 190,000 clones, roughly nine tenths found once. CDR3 length: 15 residues. V trimming: 4 bases; J trimming: 2 bases; junction bases outside the gene matches: 6. This clone was seen only a few times. This receptor was obtained from a woman aged 40 to 50 in a cohort exposed to, infected with or recovered from COVID-19 (not recorded which). What was sequenced was PBMCs or T cells enriched from blood (not recorded which). The chain couples TRBV5-3 to TRBJ2-5; 9 bases are a match to TRBD1. Being an ORF, TRBV5-3 has a function that is uncertain. The CDR3 nucleotides read TGTGCCAGAAGCATATCGACAGGGGGACAAGAGACCCAGTACTTC. It yields the protein CARSISTGGQETQYF.